Reported below is one TCR beta chain. Its antigen is undetermined. This entry belongs to a study of shared clonotypes between healthy human individuals. Study-level points and caveats: Larger estimated richness was generally recorded for naive subsets relative to memory subsets. Relative to their counterparts shared across all four donors, non-shared clonotypes exhibited diminished generation probabilities.

CDR3 length equals 13 residues. Trimming shortened V by 4 bases and J by 2 bases, and 8 bases separated the two germline ends. Germline CDR1 and CDR2: SGHVS and FQNEAQ. The donor population consisted of healthy HIV-negative adults with no recent acute infections or vaccinations. Among the donors, all were Caucasian adults who lived in Nashville, Tennessee. TCRdb's copy holds only in-frame clones and misses some; the assay was immunoSEQ multiplex PCR. The top ten clones hold 1.5% to 2% of a sample with 730,000 or so clones, 55% to 75% of them seen once. The sequenced sample was memory CD4+ T cells sorted from blood. Subset indicated: CD45RA-negative fraction. This chain joins TRBV7-8 and TRBJ1-2; D gene uncertain. This receptor was taken from a woman aged 25 to 45 in good health. DNA of the CDR3: TGTGCCAGCAGCTCCGGCCCCAACTATGGCTACACCTTC. Its translation: CASSSGPNYGYTF.